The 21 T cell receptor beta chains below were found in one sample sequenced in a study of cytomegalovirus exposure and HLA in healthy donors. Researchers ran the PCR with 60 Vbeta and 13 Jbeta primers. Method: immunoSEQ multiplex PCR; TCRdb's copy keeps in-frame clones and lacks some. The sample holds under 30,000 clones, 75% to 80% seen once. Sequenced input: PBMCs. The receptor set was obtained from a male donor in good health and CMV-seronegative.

The CDR3 bases are TGCGCCAGCAGCCAAGGAATTCTTGGGACGCTCGAAAGGACAGAAAATTCACCCCTCCACTTT. It specifies CASSQGILGTLERTENSPLHF. This sequence joins TRBV4-1 and TRBJ1-6, with D perhaps matching TRBD1 (6 bases). Looked up from germline, CDR1 is MGHRA and CDR2 is YSYEKL. V was pared by 1 base and J by 7 bases, with 29 bases between. CDR3 length equals 21 residues.

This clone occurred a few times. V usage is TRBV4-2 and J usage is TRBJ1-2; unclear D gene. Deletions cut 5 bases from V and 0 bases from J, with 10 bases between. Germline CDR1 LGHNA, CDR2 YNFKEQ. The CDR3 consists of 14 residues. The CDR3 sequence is CASSELQANYGYTF. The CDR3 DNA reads TGTGCCAGCAGCGAACTCCAGGCTAACTATGGCTACACCTTC.

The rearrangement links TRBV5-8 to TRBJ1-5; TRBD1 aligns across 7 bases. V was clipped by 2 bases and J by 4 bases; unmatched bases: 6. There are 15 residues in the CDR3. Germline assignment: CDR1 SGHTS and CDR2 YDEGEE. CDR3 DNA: TGTGCCAGCAGCTTCAGCTCGGGACAGAATCAGCCCCAGCATTTT. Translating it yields CASSFSSGQNQPQHF.

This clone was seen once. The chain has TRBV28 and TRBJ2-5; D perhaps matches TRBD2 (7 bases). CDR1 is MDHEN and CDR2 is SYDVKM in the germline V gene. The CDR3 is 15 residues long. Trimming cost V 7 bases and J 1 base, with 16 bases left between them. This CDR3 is CASIGRGSLQETQYF. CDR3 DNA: TGTGCCAGCATTGGGAGGGGGTCCCTCCAAGAGACCCAGTACTTC.

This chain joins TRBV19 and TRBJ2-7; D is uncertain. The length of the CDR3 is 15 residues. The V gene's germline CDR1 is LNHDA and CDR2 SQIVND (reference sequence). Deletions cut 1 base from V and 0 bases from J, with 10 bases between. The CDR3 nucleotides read TGTGCCAGTAGTATAGTGGGTCAGGACTCCTACGAGCAGTACTTC. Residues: CASSIVGQDSYEQYF.

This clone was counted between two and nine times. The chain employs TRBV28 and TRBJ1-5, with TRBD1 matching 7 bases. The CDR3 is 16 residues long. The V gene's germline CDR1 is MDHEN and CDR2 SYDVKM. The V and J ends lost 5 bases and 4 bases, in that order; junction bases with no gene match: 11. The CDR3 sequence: CASSPPGAGGNQPQHF. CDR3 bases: TGTGCCAGCAGTCCCCCCGGGGCAGGGGGAAATCAGCCCCAGCATTTT. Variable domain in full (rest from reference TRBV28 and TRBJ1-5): DVKVTQSSRYLVKRTGEKVFLECVQDMDHENMFWYRQDPGLGLRLIYFSYDVKMKEKGDIPEGYSVSREKKERFSLILESASTNQTSMYLCASSPPGAGGNQPQHFGDGTRLSIL.

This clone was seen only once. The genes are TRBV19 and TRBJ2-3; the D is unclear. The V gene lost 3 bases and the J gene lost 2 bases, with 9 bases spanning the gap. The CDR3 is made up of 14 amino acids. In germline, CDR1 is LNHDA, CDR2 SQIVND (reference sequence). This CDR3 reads CASSIPDITDTQYF. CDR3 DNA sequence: TGTGCCAGTAGTATCCCCGACATCACAGATACGCAGTATTTT.

CDR3 sequence: CASSSPLRGQGKGLDTEAFF. The CDR3 DNA is TGTGCCAGCAGCTCCCCCCTCCGAGGACAGGGGAAGGGGTTGGACACTGAAGCTTTCTTT. V gene TRBV12-1 combines with J gene TRBJ1-1; the DNA was not compared with TRBD1, the D call given in the table. TRBV12-1 counts as a pseudogene. The CDR3 is 20 residues long.

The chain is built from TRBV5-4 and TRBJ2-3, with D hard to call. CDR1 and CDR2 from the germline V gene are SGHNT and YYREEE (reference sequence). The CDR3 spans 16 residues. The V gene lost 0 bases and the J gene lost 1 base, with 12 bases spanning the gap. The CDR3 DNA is TGTGCCAGCAGCTTGGATAGTGAGATCGGCACAGATACGCAGTATTTT. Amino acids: CASSLDSEIGTDTQYF. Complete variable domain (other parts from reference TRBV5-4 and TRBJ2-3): ETGVTQSPTHLIKTRGQQVTLRCSSQSGHNTVSWYQQALGQGPQFIFQYYREEENGRGNFPPRFSGLQFPNYSSELNVNALELDDSALYLCASSLDSEIGTDTQYFGPGTRLTVL.

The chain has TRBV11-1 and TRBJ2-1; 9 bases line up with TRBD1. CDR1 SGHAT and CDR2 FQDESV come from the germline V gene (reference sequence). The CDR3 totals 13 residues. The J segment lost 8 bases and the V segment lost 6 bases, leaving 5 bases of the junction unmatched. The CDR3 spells CASRGQGRDEQFF. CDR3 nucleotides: TGTGCCAGCAGGGGACAGGGAAGGGATGAGCAGTTCTTC.

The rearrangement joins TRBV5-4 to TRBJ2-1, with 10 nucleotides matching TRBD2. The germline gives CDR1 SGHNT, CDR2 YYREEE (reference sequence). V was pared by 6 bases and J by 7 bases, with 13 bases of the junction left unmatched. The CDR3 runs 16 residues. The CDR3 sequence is CASKRGQRGGVNEQFF. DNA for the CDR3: TGTGCCAGCAAAAGGGGACAGCGGGGGGGCGTGAATGAGCAGTTCTTC.

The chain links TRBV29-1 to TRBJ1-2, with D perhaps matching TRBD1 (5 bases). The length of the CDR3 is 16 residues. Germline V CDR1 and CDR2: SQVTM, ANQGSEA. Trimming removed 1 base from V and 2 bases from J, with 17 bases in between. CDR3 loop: CSVEAAGGGGNYGYTF. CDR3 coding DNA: TGCAGCGTTGAAGCCGCGGGGGGGGGAGGGAACTATGGCTACACCTTC. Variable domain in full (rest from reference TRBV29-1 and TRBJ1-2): SAVISQKPSRDICQRGTSLTIQCQVDSQVTMMFWYRQQPGQSLTLIATANQGSEATYESGFVIDKFPISRPNLTFSTLTVSNMSPEDSSIYLCSVEAAGGGGNYGYTFGSGTRLTVV.

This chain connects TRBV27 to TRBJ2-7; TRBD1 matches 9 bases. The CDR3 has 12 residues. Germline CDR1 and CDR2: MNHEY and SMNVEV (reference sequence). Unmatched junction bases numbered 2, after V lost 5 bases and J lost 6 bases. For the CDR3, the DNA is TGTGCCAGCAGTACGACAGGGGGCGAGCAGTACTTC. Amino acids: CASSTTGGEQYF.

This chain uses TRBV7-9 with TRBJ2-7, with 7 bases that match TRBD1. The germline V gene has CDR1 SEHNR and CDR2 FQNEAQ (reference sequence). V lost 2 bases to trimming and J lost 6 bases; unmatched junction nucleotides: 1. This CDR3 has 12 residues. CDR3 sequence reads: CASSLPGGEQYF. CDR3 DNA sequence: TGTGCCAGCAGCTTACCAGGGGGCGAGCAGTACTTC. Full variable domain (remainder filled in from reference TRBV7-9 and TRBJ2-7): DTGVSQNPRHKITKRGQNVTFRCDPISEHNRLYWYRQTLGQGPEFLTYFQNEAQLEKSRLLSDRFSAERPKGSFSTLEIQRTEQGDSAMYLCASSLPGGEQYFGPGTRLTVT.

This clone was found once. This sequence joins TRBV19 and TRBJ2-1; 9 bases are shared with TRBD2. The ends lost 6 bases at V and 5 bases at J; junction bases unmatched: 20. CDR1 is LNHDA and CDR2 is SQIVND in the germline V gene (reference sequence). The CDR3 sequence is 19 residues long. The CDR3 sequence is CASSDGGAGGPWYHNEQFF. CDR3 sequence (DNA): TGTGCCAGTAGCGACGGCGGGGCGGGAGGGCCGTGGTACCACAATGAGCAGTTCTTC. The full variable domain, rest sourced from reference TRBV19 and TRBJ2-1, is DGGITQSPKYLFRKEGQNVTLSCEQNLNHDAMYWYRQDPGQGLRLIYYSQIVNDFQKGDIAEGYSVSREKKESFPLTVTSAQKNPTAFYLCASSDGGAGGPWYHNEQFFGPGTRLTVL.

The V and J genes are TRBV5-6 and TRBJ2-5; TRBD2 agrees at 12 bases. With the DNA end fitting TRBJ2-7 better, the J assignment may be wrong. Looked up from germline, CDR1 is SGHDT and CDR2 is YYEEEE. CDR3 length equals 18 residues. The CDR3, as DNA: TGTGCCAGCAGCTCCCGAATTCTAGCGGGAGGGCCGTCCTACGAGCAGTACTTC. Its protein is CASSSRILAGGPSYEQYF.

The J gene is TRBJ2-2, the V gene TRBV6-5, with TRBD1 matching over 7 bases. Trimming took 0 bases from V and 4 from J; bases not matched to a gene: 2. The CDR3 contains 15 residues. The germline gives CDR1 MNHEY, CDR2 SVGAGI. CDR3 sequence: CASSYSGQSTGELFF. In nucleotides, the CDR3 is TGTGCCAGCAGTTACTCGGGACAGAGCACCGGGGAGCTGTTTTTT.

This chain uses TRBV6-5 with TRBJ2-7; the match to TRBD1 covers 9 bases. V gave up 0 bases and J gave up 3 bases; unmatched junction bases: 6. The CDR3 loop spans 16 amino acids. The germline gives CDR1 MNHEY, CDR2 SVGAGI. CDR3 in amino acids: CASSYSGQGGYYEQYF. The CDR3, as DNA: TGTGCCAGCAGTTACTCGGGACAGGGAGGATACTACGAGCAGTACTTC.

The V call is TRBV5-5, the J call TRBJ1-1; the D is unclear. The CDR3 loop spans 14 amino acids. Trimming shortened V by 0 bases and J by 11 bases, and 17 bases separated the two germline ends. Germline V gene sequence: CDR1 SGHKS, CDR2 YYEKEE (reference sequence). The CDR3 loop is CASSLASTGMRAFF. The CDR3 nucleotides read TGTGCCAGCAGCTTGGCCAGTACGGGGATGAGGGCTTTCTTT.

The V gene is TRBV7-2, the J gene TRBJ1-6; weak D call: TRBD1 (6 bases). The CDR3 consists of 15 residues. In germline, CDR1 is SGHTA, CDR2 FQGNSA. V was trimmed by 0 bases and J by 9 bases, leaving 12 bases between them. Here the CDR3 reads CASSLARQGTSPLHF. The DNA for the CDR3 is TGTGCCAGCAGCTTAGCGCGCCAGGGGACTTCACCCCTCCACTTT.

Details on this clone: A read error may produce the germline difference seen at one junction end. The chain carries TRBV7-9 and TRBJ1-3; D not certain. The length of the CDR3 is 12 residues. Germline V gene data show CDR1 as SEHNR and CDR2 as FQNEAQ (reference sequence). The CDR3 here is CASSLDDGIHGF. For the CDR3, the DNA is TGTGCCAGCAGCTTAGACGACGGGATCCACGGTTTT.